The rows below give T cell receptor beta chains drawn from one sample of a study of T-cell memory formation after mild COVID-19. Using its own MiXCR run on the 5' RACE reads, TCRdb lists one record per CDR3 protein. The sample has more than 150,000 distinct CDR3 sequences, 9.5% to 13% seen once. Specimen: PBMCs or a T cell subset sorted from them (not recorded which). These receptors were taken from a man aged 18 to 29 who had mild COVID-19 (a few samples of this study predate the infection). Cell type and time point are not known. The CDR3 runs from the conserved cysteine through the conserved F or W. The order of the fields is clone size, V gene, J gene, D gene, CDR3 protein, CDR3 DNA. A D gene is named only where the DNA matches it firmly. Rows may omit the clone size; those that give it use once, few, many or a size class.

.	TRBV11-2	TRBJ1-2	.	CASSSPTGGYGYTF	TGTGCCAGCAGCTCCCCCACGGGGGGATATGGCTACACCTTC
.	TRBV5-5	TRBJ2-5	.	CASSLPGTGKGETQYF	TGTGCCAGCAGCCTACCAGGGACGGGGAAGGGAGAGACCCAGTACTTC
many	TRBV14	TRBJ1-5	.	CASSQDLAQPQHF	TGTGCCAGCAGCCAAGATCTGGCTCAGCCCCAGCATTTT
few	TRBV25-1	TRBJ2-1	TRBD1	CASSANPRGLGYNEQFF	TGTGCCAGCAGTGCAAACCCCAGGGGGCTCGGGTACAATGAGCAGTTCTTC
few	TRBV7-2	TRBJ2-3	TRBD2	CASSDHGTSGPFFTDTQYF	TGTGCCAGCAGCGACCACGGGACTAGCGGGCCATTTTTTACAGATACGCAGTATTTT
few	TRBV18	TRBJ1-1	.	CASLLSQRSEAFF	TGTGCCAGCCTCCTTTCGCAGCGCTCTGAAGCTTTCTTT
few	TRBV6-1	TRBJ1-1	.	CASSVGQINTEAFF	TGTGCCAGCAGTGTCGGACAGATAAACACTGAAGCTTTCTTT
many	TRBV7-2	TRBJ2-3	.	CASSFAGLFTDTQYF	TGTGCCAGCAGCTTCGCAGGACTTTTTACAGATACGCAGTATTTT
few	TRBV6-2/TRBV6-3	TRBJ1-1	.	CASGGIPRTEAFF	TGTGCCAGCGGAGGGATCCCGAGGACTGAAGCTTTCTTT
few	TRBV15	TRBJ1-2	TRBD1	CATSRATGIGGYGYTF	TGTGCCACCAGCAGAGCGACAGGGATCGGAGGCTATGGCTACACCTTC
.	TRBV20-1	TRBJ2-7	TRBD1	CSASSRGQGLHEQYF	TGCAGTGCTAGTAGTCGGGGACAGGGGTTACACGAGCAGTACTTC
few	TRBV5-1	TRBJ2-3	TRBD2	CASGSGGSSDTQYF	TGCGCCAGCGGCAGCGGGGGATCTTCAGATACGCAGTATTTT
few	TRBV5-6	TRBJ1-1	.	CASTKTGGVEAFF	TGTGCCAGCACAAAGACCGGGGGCGTTGAAGCTTTCTTT
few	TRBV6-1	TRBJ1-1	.	CASRTAAGTEAFF	TGTGCCAGCAGGACCGCCGCGGGCACTGAAGCTTTCTTT
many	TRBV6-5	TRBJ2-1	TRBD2	CASSFSGGLYNEQFF	TGTGCCAGCAGTTTCAGCGGGGGGCTCTACAATGAGCAGTTCTTC
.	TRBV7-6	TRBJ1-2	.	CASSPDGGGYTF	TGTGCCAGCAGCCCGGACGGCGGCGGCTACACCTTC
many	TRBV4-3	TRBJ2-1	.	CASSQEVQALAVTF	TGCGCCAGCAGCCAAGAGGTCCAGGCCCTTGCGGTAACCTTC
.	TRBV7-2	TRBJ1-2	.	CASSLLRGPAYGYTF	TGTGCCAGCAGCTTATTGAGAGGCCCTGCCTATGGCTACACCTTC
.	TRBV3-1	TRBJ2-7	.	CASGGRPSYEQYF	TGTGCCAGCGGGGGCCGACCCTCCTACGAGCAGTACTTC
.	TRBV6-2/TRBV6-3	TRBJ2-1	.	CASSIDSYNEQFF	TGTGCCAGCAGTATAGACAGTTACAATGAGCAGTTCTTC
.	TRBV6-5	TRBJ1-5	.	CASSPHRNQPQHF	TGTGCCAGCAGCCCTCACCGAAATCAGCCCCAGCATTTT
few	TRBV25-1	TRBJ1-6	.	CASSDRGFYSPLHF	TGTGCCAGCAGTGACCGTGGATTCTATTCACCCCTCCACTTT
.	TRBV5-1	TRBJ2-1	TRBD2	CASSPRRTSGDNEQFF	TGCGCCAGCAGCCCGCGCCGGACTAGCGGCGACAATGAGCAGTTCTTC
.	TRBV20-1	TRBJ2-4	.	CSAPRVSVSKNIQYF	TGCAGTGCTCCCCGTGTTTCGGTCTCCAAAAACATTCAGTACTTC
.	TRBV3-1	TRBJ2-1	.	CASSQGTPAYNEQFF	TGTGCCAGCAGCCAAGGTACCCCGGCCTACAATGAGCAGTTCTTC
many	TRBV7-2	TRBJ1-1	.	CASSGARGGTNTEAFF	TGTGCCAGCAGTGGGGCCCGGGGGGGAACGAACACTGAAGCTTTCTTT
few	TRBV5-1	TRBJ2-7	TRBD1	CASSSTGVNEQYF	TGCGCCAGCAGCTCTACAGGGGTGAACGAGCAGTACTTC
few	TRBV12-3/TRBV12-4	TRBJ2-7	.	CASSPQVYEQYF	TGTGCCAGCAGCCCTCAAGTCTACGAGCAGTACTTC
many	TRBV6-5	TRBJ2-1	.	CASSLRPYNEQFF	TGTGCCAGCAGTCTCAGGCCCTACAATGAGCAGTTCTTC
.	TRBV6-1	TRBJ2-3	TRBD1	CASSSGTGGPPSTDTQYF	TGTGCCAGCAGCTCCGGGACAGGGGGCCCTCCCAGCACAGATACGCAGTATTTT
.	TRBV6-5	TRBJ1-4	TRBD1	CASSTDRVGKLFF	TGTGCCAGCAGCACCGACAGGGTGGGAAAACTGTTTTTT
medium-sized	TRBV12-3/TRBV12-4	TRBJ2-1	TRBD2	CASSDSGGYYNEQFF	TGTGCCAGCAGTGATAGCGGGGGTTACTACAATGAGCAGTTCTTC
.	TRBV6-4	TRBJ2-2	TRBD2	CASSEGLATGELFF	TGTGCCAGCAGTGAGGGACTAGCCACCGGGGAGCTGTTTTTT
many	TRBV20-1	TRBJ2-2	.	CSAPRGSGELFF	TGCAGTGCTCCCAGGGGATCGGGGGAGCTGTTTTTT
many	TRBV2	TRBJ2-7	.	CASRPTGYEQYF	TGTGCCAGCAGACCCACAGGATACGAGCAGTACTTC
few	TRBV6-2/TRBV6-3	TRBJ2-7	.	CASSYSTMGGSSYEQYF	TGTGCCAGCAGTTACTCGACGATGGGCGGCAGCTCCTACGAGCAGTACTTC
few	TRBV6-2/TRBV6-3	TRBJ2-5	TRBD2	CASAWGGTAGLRIF	TGTGCCAGCGCCTGGGGAGGGACTGCCGGACTCAGGATTTTC
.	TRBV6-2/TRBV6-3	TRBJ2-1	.	CASSYSTYNEQFF	TGTGCCAGCAGTTACTCGACATACAATGAGCAGTTCTTC
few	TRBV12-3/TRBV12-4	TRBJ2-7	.	CASSLLGVSYEQYF	TGTGCCAGCAGTTTATTAGGGGTTTCCTACGAGCAGTACTTC
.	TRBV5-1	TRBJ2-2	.	CASSLGTNTGELFF	TGCGCCAGCAGCTTAGGGACTAACACCGGGGAGCTGTTTTTT
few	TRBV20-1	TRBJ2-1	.	CSARDPSWPEQFF	TGCAGTGCTAGAGATCCATCATGGCCGGAGCAGTTCTTC
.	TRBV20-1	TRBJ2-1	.	CSARDLTGNNEQFF	TGCAGTGCTAGAGACCTGACAGGAAACAATGAGCAGTTCTTC
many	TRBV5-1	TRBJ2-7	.	CASSLGAGINYEQYF	TGCGCCAGCAGCTTGGGGGCAGGGATAAACTACGAGCAGTACTTC
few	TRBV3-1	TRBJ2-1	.	CASSHGTYDEQFF	TGTGCCAGCAGTCACGGGACATATGATGAGCAGTTCTTC
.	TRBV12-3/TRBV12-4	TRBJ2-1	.	CASSLELGDNEQFF	TGTGCCAGCAGCCTAGAACTAGGGGACAATGAGCAGTTCTTC
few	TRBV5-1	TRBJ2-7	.	CASSRTGTVAYEQYF	TGCGCCAGCAGCCGGACCGGGACGGTTGCCTACGAGCAGTACTTC